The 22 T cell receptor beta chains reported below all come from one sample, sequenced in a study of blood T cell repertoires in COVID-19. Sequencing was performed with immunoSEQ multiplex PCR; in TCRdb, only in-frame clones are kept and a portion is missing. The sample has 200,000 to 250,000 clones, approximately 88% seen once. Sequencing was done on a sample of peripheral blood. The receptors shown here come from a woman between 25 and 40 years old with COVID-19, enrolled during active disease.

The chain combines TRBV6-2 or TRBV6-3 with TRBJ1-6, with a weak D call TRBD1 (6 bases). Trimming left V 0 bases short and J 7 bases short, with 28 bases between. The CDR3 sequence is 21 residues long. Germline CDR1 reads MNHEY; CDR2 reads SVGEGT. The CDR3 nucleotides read TGTGCCAGCAGTTACTCGATCGATATACTTCCAGGGGAAACCTTAAATTCACCCCTCCACTTT. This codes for CASSYSIDILPGETLNSPLHF.

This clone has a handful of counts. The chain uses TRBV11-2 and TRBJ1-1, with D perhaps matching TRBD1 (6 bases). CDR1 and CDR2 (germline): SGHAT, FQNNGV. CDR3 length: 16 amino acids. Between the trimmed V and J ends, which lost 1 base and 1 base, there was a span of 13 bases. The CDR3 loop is CASSLVPAGANTEAFF. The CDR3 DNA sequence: TGTGCCAGCAGCTTAGTTCCCGCAGGGGCGAACACTGAAGCTTTCTTT. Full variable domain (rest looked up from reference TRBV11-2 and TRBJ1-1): EAGVAQSPRYKIIEKRQSVAFWCNPISGHATLYWYQQILGQGPKLLIQFQNNGVVDDSQLPKDRFSAERLKGVDSTLKIQPAKLEDSAVYLCASSLVPAGANTEAFFGQGTRLTVV.

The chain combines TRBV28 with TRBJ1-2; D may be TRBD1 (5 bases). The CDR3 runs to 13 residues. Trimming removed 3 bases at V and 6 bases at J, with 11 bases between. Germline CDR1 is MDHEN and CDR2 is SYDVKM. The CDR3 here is CASSFPAGNGYTF. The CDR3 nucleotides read TGTGCCAGCAGTTTTCCAGCAGGGAATGGCTACACCTTC.

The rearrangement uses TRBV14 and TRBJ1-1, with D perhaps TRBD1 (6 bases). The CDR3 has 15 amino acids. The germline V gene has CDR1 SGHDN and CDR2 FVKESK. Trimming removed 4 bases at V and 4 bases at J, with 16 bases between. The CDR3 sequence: CASSPPAGGATEAFF. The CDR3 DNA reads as TGTGCCAGCAGCCCCCCGGCGGGGGGGGCCACTGAAGCTTTCTTT.

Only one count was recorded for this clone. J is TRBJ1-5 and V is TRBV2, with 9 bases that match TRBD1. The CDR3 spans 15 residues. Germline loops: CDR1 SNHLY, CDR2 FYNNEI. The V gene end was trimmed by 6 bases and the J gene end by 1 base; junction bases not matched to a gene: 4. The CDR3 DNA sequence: TGTGCCAGCAGGGGACAGGGATTGAGCAATCAGCCCCAGCATTTT. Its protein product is CASRGQGLSNQPQHF.

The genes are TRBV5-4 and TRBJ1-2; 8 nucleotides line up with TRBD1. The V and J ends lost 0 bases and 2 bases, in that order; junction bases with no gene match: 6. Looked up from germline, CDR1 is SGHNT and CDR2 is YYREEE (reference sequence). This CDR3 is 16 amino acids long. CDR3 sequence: CASSLGPGQVNYGYTF. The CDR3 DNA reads TGTGCCAGCAGCTTGGGTCCGGGACAGGTGAACTATGGCTACACCTTC.

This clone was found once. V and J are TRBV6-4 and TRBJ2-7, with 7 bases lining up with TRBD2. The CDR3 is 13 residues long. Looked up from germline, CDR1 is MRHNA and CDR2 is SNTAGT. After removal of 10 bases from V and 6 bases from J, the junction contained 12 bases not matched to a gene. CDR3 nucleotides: TGTGCCACCCTGTTCGGGGGGTACAGCGAGCAGTACGTC. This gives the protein CATLFGGYSEQYV.

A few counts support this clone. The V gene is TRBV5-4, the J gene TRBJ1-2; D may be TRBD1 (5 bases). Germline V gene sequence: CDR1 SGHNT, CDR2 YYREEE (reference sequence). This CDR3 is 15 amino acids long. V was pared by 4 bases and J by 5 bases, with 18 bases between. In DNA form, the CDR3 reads TGTGCCAGCAGCGCCGGACATACCCCGGGTTATGGCTACACCTTC. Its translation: CASSAGHTPGYGYTF.

The CDR3: CASSDAPGTANEAFF. Here the CDR3 DNA reads TGTGCCAGCAGTGATGCCCCCGGGACAGCAAACGAAGCTTTCTTT. This chain links TRBV6-4 with TRBJ1-1, with 7 bases identical to TRBD1. The CDR3 runs to 15 residues. The V and J ends lost 3 bases and 8 bases, in that order; junction bases with no gene match: 12. The germline CDR1 and CDR2 sequences are MRHNA and SNTAGT.

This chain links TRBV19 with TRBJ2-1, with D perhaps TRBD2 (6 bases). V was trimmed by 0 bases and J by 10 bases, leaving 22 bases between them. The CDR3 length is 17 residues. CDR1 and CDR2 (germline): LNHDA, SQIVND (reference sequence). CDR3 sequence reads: CASSIDTVLAPPREQFF. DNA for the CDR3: TGTGCCAGTAGTATAGATACGGTACTAGCCCCTCCCAGGGAGCAGTTCTTC.

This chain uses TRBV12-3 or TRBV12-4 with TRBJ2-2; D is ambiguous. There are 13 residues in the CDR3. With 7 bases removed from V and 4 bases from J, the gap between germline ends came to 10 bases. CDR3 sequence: CASNIPRTGELFF. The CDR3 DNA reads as TGTGCCAGCAACATCCCTCGCACCGGGGAGCTGTTTTTT.

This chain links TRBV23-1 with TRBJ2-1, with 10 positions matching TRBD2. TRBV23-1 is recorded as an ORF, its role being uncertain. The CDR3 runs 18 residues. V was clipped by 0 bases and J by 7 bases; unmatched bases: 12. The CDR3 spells CASSQSDVASGGLNEQFF. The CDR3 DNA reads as TGCGCCAGCAGTCAATCGGATGTTGCTAGCGGGGGACTAAATGAGCAGTTCTTC.

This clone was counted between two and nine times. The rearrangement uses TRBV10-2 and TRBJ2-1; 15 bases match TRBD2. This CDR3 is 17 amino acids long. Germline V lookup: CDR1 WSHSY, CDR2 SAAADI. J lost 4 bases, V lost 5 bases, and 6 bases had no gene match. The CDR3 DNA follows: TGCGCCAGCAGTCACGGGACTAGCGGGAGGTTATACAATGAGCAGTTCTTC. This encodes CASSHGTSGRLYNEQFF.

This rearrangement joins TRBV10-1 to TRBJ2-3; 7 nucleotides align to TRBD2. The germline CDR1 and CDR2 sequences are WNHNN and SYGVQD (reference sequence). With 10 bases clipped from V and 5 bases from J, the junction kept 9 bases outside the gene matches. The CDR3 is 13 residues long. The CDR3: CATRASGVDTQYF. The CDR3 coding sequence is TGCGCCACCAGGGCCAGCGGGGTAGATACGCAGTATTTT.

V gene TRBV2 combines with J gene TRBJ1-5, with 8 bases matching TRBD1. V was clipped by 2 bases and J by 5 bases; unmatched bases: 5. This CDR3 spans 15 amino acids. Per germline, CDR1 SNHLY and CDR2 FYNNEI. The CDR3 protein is CASSEWTGRDQPQHF. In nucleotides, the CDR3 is TGTGCCAGCAGTGAATGGACAGGGAGAGATCAGCCCCAGCATTTT. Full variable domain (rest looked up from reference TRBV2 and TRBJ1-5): EPEVTQTPSHQVTQMGQEVILRCVPISNHLYFYWYRQILGQKVEFLVSFYNNEISEKSEIFDDQFSVERPDGSNFTLKIRSTKLEDSAMYFCASSEWTGRDQPQHFGDGTRLSIL.

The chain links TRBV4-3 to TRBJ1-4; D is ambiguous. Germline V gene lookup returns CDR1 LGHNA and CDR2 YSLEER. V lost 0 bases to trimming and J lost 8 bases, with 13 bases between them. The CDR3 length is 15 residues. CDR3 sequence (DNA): TGCGCCAGCAGCCAAGATCTAGGAATTGACGAAAAACTGTTTTTT. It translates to CASSQDLGIDEKLFF.

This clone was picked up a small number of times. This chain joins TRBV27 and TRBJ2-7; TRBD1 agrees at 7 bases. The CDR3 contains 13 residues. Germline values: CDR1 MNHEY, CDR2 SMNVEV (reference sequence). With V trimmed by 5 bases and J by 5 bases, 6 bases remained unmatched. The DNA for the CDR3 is TGTGCCAGCAGTCCGATACAGGGGCACGAGCAGTACGTC. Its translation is CASSPIQGHEQYV.

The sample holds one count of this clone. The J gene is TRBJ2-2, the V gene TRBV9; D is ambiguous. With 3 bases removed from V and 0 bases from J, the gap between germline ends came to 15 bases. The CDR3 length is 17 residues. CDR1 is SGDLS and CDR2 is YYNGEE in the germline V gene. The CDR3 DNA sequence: TGTGCCAGCAGCGCTCCCACACTCCGGGCGAACACCGGGGAGCTGTTTTTT. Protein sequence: CASSAPTLRANTGELFF.

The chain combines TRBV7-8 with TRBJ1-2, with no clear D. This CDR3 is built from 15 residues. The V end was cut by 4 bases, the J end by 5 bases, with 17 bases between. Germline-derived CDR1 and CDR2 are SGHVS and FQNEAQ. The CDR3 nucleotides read TGTGCCAGCAGCTCCCAACTGGAGTTTAGATATGGCTACACCTTC. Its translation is CASSSQLEFRYGYTF.

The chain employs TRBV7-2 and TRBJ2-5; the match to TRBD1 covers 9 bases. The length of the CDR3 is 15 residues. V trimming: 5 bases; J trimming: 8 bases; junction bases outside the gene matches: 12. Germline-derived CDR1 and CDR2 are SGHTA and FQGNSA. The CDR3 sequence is CASSLLQGAPPTQYF. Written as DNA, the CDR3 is TGTGCCAGCAGCCTGCTACAGGGGGCCCCCCCCACCCAGTACTTC.

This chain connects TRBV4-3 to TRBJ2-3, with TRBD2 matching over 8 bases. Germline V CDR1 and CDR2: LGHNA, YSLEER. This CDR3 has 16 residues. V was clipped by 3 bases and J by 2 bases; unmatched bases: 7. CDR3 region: CASSQTLADPTDTQYF. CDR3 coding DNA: TGCGCCAGCAGCCAGACACTAGCGGATCCCACAGATACGCAGTATTTT.

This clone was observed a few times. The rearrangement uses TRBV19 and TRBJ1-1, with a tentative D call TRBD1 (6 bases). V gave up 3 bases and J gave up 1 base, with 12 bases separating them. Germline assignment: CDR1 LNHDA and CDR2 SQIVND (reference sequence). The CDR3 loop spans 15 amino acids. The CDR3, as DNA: TGTGCCAGTAGTATGCCGGCAGGGGAGAACACTGAAGCTTTCTTT. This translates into CASSMPAGENTEAFF.